The 20 T cell receptor beta chains below come from one sample, sequenced in a study of T-cell memory formation after mild COVID-19. TCRdb redid the calling of the 5' RACE reads with MiXCR, one entry per CDR3 protein. The repertoire consists of 300,000 to 400,000 distinct CDR3 sequences, with 20% to 25% occurring once and the leading ten covering under 15%. The sample comprised PBMCs or a T cell subset sorted from them (not recorded which). The receptors derive from an adult woman who had mild COVID-19 (a few samples of this study predate the infection). Cell type and time point are not known.

This clonotype was observed a handful of times. J is TRBJ2-3 and V is TRBV5-1; tentatively, D is TRBD2 (5 bases). V was trimmed by 2 bases and J by 0 bases, leaving 7 bases between them. Germline loops: CDR1 SGHRS, CDR2 YFSETQ. The CDR3 runs to 14 residues. DNA for the CDR3: TGCGCCAGCAGCTTTCCGGGAAGCACAGATACGCAGTATTTT. Translated, it gives CASSFPGSTDTQYF.

This clonotype has more than one count but fewer than ten. The chain employs TRBV6-2 or TRBV6-3 and TRBJ2-1; TRBD1 matches at 9 bases. The CDR3 runs 16 residues. Per germline, CDR1 MNHEY and CDR2 SVGEGT. The ends lost 2 bases at V and 4 bases at J; junction bases unmatched: 6. Written as DNA, the CDR3 is TGTGCCAGCAGTTACGGGACAGGGCGCCCTTACAATGAGCAGTTCTTC. Translated, it gives CASSYGTGRPYNEQFF.

The CDR3 spells CASSARQGDGYTF. CDR3 bases: TGTGCCAGCAGCGCTAGACAGGGCGATGGCTACACCTTC. This rearrangement joins TRBV6-1 to TRBJ1-2; 7 bases are shared with TRBD1. CDR1 is MNHNS, CDR2 SASEGT, per germline. Trimming took 6 bases from V and 6 from J; bases not matched to a gene: 7. The CDR3 loop spans 13 amino acids.

The genes are TRBV29-1 and TRBJ2-3; possibly TRBD2 for D (6 bases). The V gene's germline CDR1 is SQVTM and CDR2 ANQGSEA. V dropped 4 bases and J dropped 2 bases, with 13 bases sitting between them. This CDR3 has 14 residues. CDR3 nucleotides: TGCAGCGTTGCTTCCGGCGGGGCCACAGATACGCAGTATTTT. Encoded protein: CSVASGGATDTQYF.

This clonotype was seen more than once but under ten times. V gene TRBV5-4 combines with J gene TRBJ2-7; D might be TRBD1 or TRBD2, each matching 5 bases. Germline lookup yields CDR1 SGHNT and CDR2 YYREEE (reference sequence). V dropped 6 bases and J dropped 0 bases, with 19 bases sitting between them. This CDR3 is 16 amino acids long. The CDR3 loop reads CASNAGRDPSSYEQYF. The CDR3 region has the DNA TGTGCCAGCAACGCAGGCAGGGACCCTAGCTCCTACGAGCAGTACTTC.

In its sample, this clonotype was seen a few times. The chain couples TRBV12-3 or TRBV12-4 to TRBJ1-6, with D unresolved. This CDR3 comprises 13 residues. V lost 5 bases and J lost 5, with 7 bases in between. CDR3 in DNA: TGTGCCAGCAGTACTCGACATAATTCACCCCTCCACTTT. This translates into CASSTRHNSPLHF.

The chain couples TRBV4-1 to TRBJ1-2; D unresolved. The CDR3 length is 16 residues. CDR1 is MGHRA, CDR2 YSYEKL, per germline. Deletions cut 1 base from V and 6 bases from J, with 18 bases between. This CDR3 reads CASSQGLSGGEDGYTF. The CDR3 region has the DNA TGCGCCAGCAGCCAAGGTCTTTCCGGTGGAGAGGATGGCTACACCTTC.

The rearrangement joins TRBV7-9 to TRBJ2-7, with 9 bases fitting TRBD1. The trim removed 5 bases at V and 3 bases at J, leaving 14 bases unmatched. The CDR3 covers 17 residues. Germline lookup yields CDR1 SEHNR and CDR2 FQNEAQ (reference sequence). CDR3 DNA sequence: TGTGCCAGCAGCAATCGGGACAGGGTTAAGGGGAGCTACGAGCAGTACTTC. Protein: CASSNRDRVKGSYEQYF.

V gene TRBV6-5 combines with J gene TRBJ1-4; D is unclear. The germline V gene encodes CDR1 MNHEY and CDR2 SVGAGI. The CDR3 is made up of 12 amino acids. Deletions cut 8 bases from V and 8 bases from J, with 12 bases between. CDR3 DNA sequence: TGTGCCAGCCGGGTCCCGGGGGAAAAACTGTTTTTT. This encodes CASRVPGEKLFF.

This clonotype came up a few times. This sequence joins TRBV12-3 or TRBV12-4 and TRBJ2-4; 7 nucleotides line up with TRBD1. The V segment lost 8 bases and the J segment 5 bases; nucleotides outside the gene matches: 6. The length of the CDR3 is 13 residues. The CDR3 DNA sequence: TGTGCCAGCCTCGGGCAGGGGGAAAACATTCAGTACTTC. Protein: CASLGQGENIQYF.

The chain joins TRBV7-9 to TRBJ2-5; no clear D. V shed 8 bases and J shed 3 bases, with 16 bases lying between them. Germline assignment: CDR1 SEHNR and CDR2 FQNEAQ (reference sequence). The CDR3 covers 14 residues. CDR3 region: CASSISLFEETQYF. Written as DNA, the CDR3 is TGTGCCAGCTCGATCTCTCTATTTGAAGAGACCCAGTACTTC. The full variable domain, with the rest looked up from reference TRBV7-9 and TRBJ2-5, is DTGVSQNPRHKITKRGQNVTFRCDPISEHNRLYWYRQTLGQGPEFLTYFQNEAQLEKSRLLSDRFSAERPKGSFSTLEIQRTEQGDSAMYLCASSISLFEETQYFGPGTRLLVL.

The CDR3: CASSNHYGYTF. The CDR3 nucleotides read TGTGCCAGCAGTAACCACTATGGCTACACCTTC. The chain uses TRBV12-3 or TRBV12-4 and TRBJ1-2; unclear D gene. The CDR3 covers 11 residues. V lost 5 bases and J lost 3, with 4 bases in between.

This clonotype appeared many times. The chain links TRBV7-9 to TRBJ2-3, with a possible D match to TRBD1 (6 bases). Looked up from germline, CDR1 is SEHNR and CDR2 is FQNEAQ (reference sequence). The V end was cut by 5 bases, the J end by 0 bases, with 12 bases between. The CDR3 extends over 15 amino acids. The CDR3 DNA is TGTGCCAGCAGCGGGGGAACAGGGAGCACAGATACGCAGTATTTT. Protein sequence: CASSGGTGSTDTQYF.

This clonotype was seen a few times. This rearrangement joins TRBV12-3 or TRBV12-4 to TRBJ1-1; D is uncertain. Trimming removed 5 bases at V and 6 bases at J, with 13 bases between. CDR3 length equals 13 residues. CDR3 sequence: CASSAHFGAEAFF. The CDR3 DNA follows: TGTGCCAGCAGTGCCCATTTCGGGGCTGAAGCTTTCTTT.

This clonotype has a handful of counts. The rearrangement uses TRBV5-6 and TRBJ1-5, with TRBD1 as a possible D gene (5 bases). The germline V gene encodes CDR1 SGHDT and CDR2 YYEEEE. This CDR3 has 14 amino acids. The germline V and J ends were trimmed by 6 bases and 10 bases, with 20 bases remaining between them. In DNA form, the CDR3 reads TGTGCCAGCAATCCCAGCGGGGGTCCGGGACCCCAGCATTTT. Its protein is CASNPSGGPGPQHF.

The J gene is TRBJ2-5, the V gene TRBV13, with TRBD2 identical over 16 bases. This CDR3 is 17 amino acids long. The trim removed 5 bases at V and 3 bases at J, leaving 6 bases unmatched. The germline V gene has CDR1 PRHDT and CDR2 FYEKMQ (reference sequence). The CDR3 spells CASSPGTSGGAEETQYF. CDR3 coding DNA: TGTGCCAGCAGCCCCGGGACTAGCGGGGGGGCCGAAGAGACCCAGTACTTC.

The J gene is TRBJ1-1, the V gene TRBV29-1; a weak D match, TRBD1 (6 bases). The CDR3 contains 15 residues. Germline assignment: CDR1 SQVTM and CDR2 ANQGSEA. V shed 7 bases and J shed 5 bases, with 23 bases lying between them. The CDR3 sequence is CSAGYLGGRFTEAFF. The CDR3 DNA follows: TGCAGCGCCGGGTATCTCGGGGGGCGGTTTACTGAAGCTTTCTTT.

The CDR3 bases are TGTGCCAGCAGTTTGCGGATCGAGAACACTGAAGCTTTCTTT. The encoded protein is CASSLRIENTEAFF. J is TRBJ1-1 and V is TRBV12-3 or TRBV12-4; D remains ambiguous. Trimming took off 3 bases at V and 1 base at J, with 9 bases between the two ends. The CDR3 runs to 14 residues.

The chain combines TRBV9 with TRBJ1-2; D might be TRBD1 (5 bases). Between the trimmed V and J ends, which lost 0 bases and 5 bases, there was a span of 14 bases. Germline V gene sequence: CDR1 SGDLS, CDR2 YYNGEE. CDR3 length: 15 residues. As DNA, the CDR3 is TGTGCCAGCAGCGTAGGTGGGGCCCCGGGGTATGGCTACACCTTC. Amino acids: CASSVGGAPGYGYTF.

This clonotype appeared many times. The V gene is TRBV7-2, the J gene TRBJ2-1, with 7 bases lining up with TRBD2. Trimming at V came to 0 bases and at J to 0 bases, leaving 8 bases not matched to a gene. The CDR3 totals 18 residues. Germline V gene data show CDR1 as SGHTA and CDR2 as FQGNSA. DNA of the CDR3: TGTGCCAGCAGCTTAGCTTATAGCGGGCGGACCTCCTACAATGAGCAGTTCTTC. This codes for CASSLAYSGRTSYNEQFF.